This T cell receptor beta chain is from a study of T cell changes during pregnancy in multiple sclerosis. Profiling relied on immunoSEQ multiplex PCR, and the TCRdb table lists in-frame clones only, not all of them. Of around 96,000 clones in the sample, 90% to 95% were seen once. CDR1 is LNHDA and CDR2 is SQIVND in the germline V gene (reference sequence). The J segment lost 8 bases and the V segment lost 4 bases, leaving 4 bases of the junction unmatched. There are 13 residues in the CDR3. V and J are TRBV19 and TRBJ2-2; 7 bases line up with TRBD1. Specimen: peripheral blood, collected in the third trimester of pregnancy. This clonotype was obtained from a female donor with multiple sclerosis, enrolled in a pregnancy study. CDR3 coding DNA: TGTGCCAGTAGTACGACAGGGTTGGGGGAGCTGTTTTTT. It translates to CASSTTGLGELFF.